The following is a TCR beta chain sequence with its context. As handled by the study authors: Scientists estimated how many nucleated cells there were by amplifying reference gene primers. This table comes from immunoSEQ multiplex PCR, and its TCRdb copy is limited to in-frame clones, with some not included. V, J and clone size were drawn from that table, and D and trimming were deduced from the DNA. This table has more than 95,000 clones, 85% to 90% appearing once. The data belong to a study of blood T cell repertoires in COVID-19. In the study overall: The United States, Italy and Spain were the sources of the acute and convalescent COVID-19 samples.

Germline values: CDR1 SGDLS, CDR2 YYNGEE. CDR3 length: 16 residues. The V segment lost 1 base and the J segment 1 base; nucleotides outside the gene matches: 2. This TCR was recovered from a human donor in a cohort sampled during active COVID-19. Sequencing input: peripheral blood. The chain carries TRBV9 and TRBJ2-6; 7 positions match TRBD1. CDR3 DNA sequence: TGTGCCAGCAGCGTACCGACAGGGTCTGGGGCCAACGTCCTGACTTTC. It translates to CASSVPTGSGANVLTF.